These 28 T cell receptor beta chains originate from one sample sequenced in a study of OX40 agonist ivuxolimab in advanced cancers. To prepare the library, the immunoSEQ multiplex PCR assay was applied. TCRdb took over this immuneACCESS table, retaining in-frame rearrangements with V and J assigned. Such tables are incomplete; in checked studies, under half of the missing clones stem from an unresolved V gene, and the remainder is unexplained. The sample table shows around 30,000 clones, and roughly 90% are seen once. Of the sample, over 9% is held by the ten largest clones. The sample was CD4+ or CD8+ T cells sorted from blood, taken in a trial of the OX40 agonist ivuxolimab. The receptors were sampled from an adult with an advanced solid tumor such as melanoma, head and neck, liver or kidney cancer.

The rearrangement uses TRBV6-5 and TRBJ1-4; the D gene is possibly TRBD1 (6 bases). Germline loops: CDR1 MNHEY, CDR2 SVGAGI. The CDR3 covers 16 residues. Trimming left V 1 base short and J 2 bases short, with 11 bases between. The CDR3 bases are TGTGCCAGCAGTTACTTCAGGGGAGGGACTAATGAAAAACTGTTTTTT. It specifies CASSYFRGGTNEKLFF.

The chain combines TRBV7-2 with TRBJ2-1; TRBD2 agrees at 9 bases. Germline V gene data show CDR1 as SGHTA and CDR2 as FQGNSA. The ends lost 3 bases at V and 8 bases at J; junction bases unmatched: 5. The CDR3 runs 14 residues. The chain's CDR3 is CASSFAGGPDEQFF. The CDR3 nucleotides read TGTGCCAGCAGCTTTGCGGGGGGGCCGGATGAGCAGTTCTTC. The entire variable domain, with the rest obtained from reference TRBV7-2 and TRBJ2-1, is as follows: GAGVSQSPSNKVTEKGKDVELRCDPISGHTALYWYRQSLGQGLEFLIYFQGNSAPDKSGLPSDRFSAERTGGSVSTLTIQRTQQEDSAVYLCASSFAGGPDEQFFGPGTRLTVL.

This clone was counted only a few times. The V call is TRBV27, the J call TRBJ2-3; D may match TRBD1 or TRBD2 (6 bases each). This CDR3 has 13 amino acids. Trimming pared 5 bases from V and 4 bases from J, leaving 10 bases between. Germline values: CDR1 MNHEY, CDR2 SMNVEV (reference sequence). Here the CDR3 reads CASSPGGADTQYF. CDR3 coding DNA: TGTGCCAGCAGTCCCGGGGGCGCAGATACGCAGTATTTT.

The rearrangement links TRBV6-1 to TRBJ1-5; 9 positions match TRBD1. V lost 4 bases, J lost 1 base, and 5 bases stayed unmatched. The CDR3 runs to 16 residues. CDR1 is MNHNS and CDR2 is SASEGT in the germline V gene. The CDR3 coding sequence is TGTGCCAGCAGTGCAGGGACAGGGATCAGCAATCAGCCCCAGCATTTT. Translation: CASSAGTGISNQPQHF.

This chain joins TRBV19 and TRBJ1-5; D is perhaps TRBD1 (6 bases). Germline V gives CDR1 LNHDA, CDR2 SQIVND (reference sequence). V was shortened by 5 bases and J by 0 bases, with 20 bases between the two germline ends. The CDR3 is 18 amino acids. CDR3 in amino acids: CASSPGGEGVYSNQPQHF. CDR3 nucleotides: TGTGCCAGTAGTCCCGGGGGGGAGGGGGTCTATAGCAATCAGCCCCAGCATTTT.

The rearrangement uses TRBV6-5 and TRBJ2-2; D ambiguous. With 5 bases removed from V and 0 bases from J, the gap between germline ends came to 7 bases. The CDR3 consists of 14 residues. Germline V gene sequence: CDR1 MNHEY, CDR2 SVGAGI. As DNA, the CDR3 is TGTGCCAGCAGTACCCCGACGAACACCGGGGAGCTGTTTTTT. Its translation: CASSTPTNTGELFF.

The chain has TRBV15 and TRBJ1-1; possible D gene TRBD1, 6 bases. CDR3 size: 13 residues. Germline V gene data show CDR1 as LNHNV and CDR2 as YYDKDF (reference sequence). V was clipped by 5 bases and J by 1 base, with 8 bases between them. Written as DNA, the CDR3 is TGTGCCACCAGCCAGGGGCCGAACACTGAAGCTTTCTTT. This encodes CATSQGPNTEAFF.

The chain is built from TRBV9 and TRBJ2-1; D gene unclear. The V end was cut by 4 bases, the J end by 0 bases, with 8 bases between. Per germline, CDR1 SGDLS and CDR2 YYNGEE. The CDR3 has 14 residues. CDR3 nucleotide sequence: TGTGCCAGCAGCCGGCTTTCCTCCTACAATGAGCAGTTCTTC. It yields the protein CASSRLSSYNEQFF.

This clone was seen a single time. The chain links TRBV9 to TRBJ2-1; D is undetermined. The CDR3 is 13 residues long. Trimming shortened V by 4 bases and J by 1 base, and 6 bases separated the two germline ends. Germline assignment: CDR1 SGDLS and CDR2 YYNGEE. The CDR3 DNA follows: TGTGCCAGCAGCCCGGAGTCCTACAATGAGCAGTTCTTC. This encodes CASSPESYNEQFF.

The chain recombines TRBV2 with TRBJ2-7; D is uncertain. The CDR3 runs to 12 residues. V was pared by 6 bases and J by 6 bases, with 12 bases between. Germline-derived CDR1 and CDR2 are SNHLY and FYNNEI. CDR3 protein: CASSDTVPEQYF. The CDR3 DNA reads as TGTGCCAGCAGCGACACAGTCCCCGAGCAGTACTTC.

The genes are TRBV6-1 and TRBJ1-5; the D is unclear. CDR1 MNHNS and CDR2 SASEGT come from the germline V gene. Trimming left V 5 bases short and J 6 bases short, with 5 bases between. This CDR3 has 11 residues. The CDR3 sequence is CASSSSQPQHF. In nucleotides, the CDR3 is TGTGCCAGCAGTAGCTCTCAGCCCCAGCATTTT.

The chain joins TRBV28 to TRBJ1-1; D perhaps matches TRBD1 (6 bases). V was trimmed by 2 bases and J by 6 bases, leaving 10 bases between them. CDR3 length: 13 amino acids. The germline V gene encodes CDR1 MDHEN and CDR2 SYDVKM. CDR3: CASSLRTGPEAFF. CDR3 DNA: TGTGCCAGCAGTTTACGTACAGGGCCTGAAGCTTTCTTT. Supplemented by reference TRBV28 and TRBJ1-1, the full variable domain reads DVKVTQSSRYLVKRTGEKVFLECVQDMDHENMFWYRQDPGLGLRLIYFSYDVKMKEKGDIPEGYSVSREKKERFSLILESASTNQTSMYLCASSLRTGPEAFFGQGTRLTVV.

J is TRBJ2-7 and V is TRBV30; 8 nucleotides line up with TRBD1. CDR1 and CDR2 from the germline V gene are GTSNPN and SVGIG (reference sequence). This CDR3 is built from 13 residues. Germline trimming cut 5 bases from V and 3 bases from J; bases unmatched to any gene: 6. The CDR3 loop reads CAWGTGHLYEQYF. The CDR3 nucleotides are TGTGCCTGGGGGACAGGCCACCTCTACGAGCAGTACTTC.

The chain has TRBV13 and TRBJ1-3, with D perhaps TRBD1 (5 bases). The CDR3 covers 12 residues. The V gene lost 10 bases and the J gene lost 0 bases, with 7 bases spanning the gap. Per germline, CDR1 PRHDT and CDR2 FYEKMQ (reference sequence). CDR3 amino acids: CAIGVSGNTIYF. CDR3 DNA sequence: TGTGCCATAGGGGTCTCTGGAAACACCATATATTTT. The full variable domain, with the rest looked up from reference TRBV13 and TRBJ1-3, is AAGVIQSPRHLIKEKRETATLKCYPIPRHDTVYWYQQGPGQDPQFLISFYEKMQSDKGSIPDRFSAQQFSDYHSELNMSSLELGDSALYFCAIGVSGNTIYFGEGSWLTVV.

CDR3 region: CASSLAWGDYEQYF. The CDR3, as DNA: TGTGCCAGCAGCTTGGCATGGGGGGACTACGAGCAGTACTTC. V and J are TRBV5-6 and TRBJ2-7; perhaps TRBD2 as D (6 bases). The CDR3 has 14 residues. The V end lost 0 bases, the J end lost 3 bases, and 10 bases lay between the germline ends. Germline V CDR1 and CDR2: SGHDT, YYEEEE.

V gene TRBV29-1 combines with J gene TRBJ1-2; 10 nucleotides line up with TRBD1. Germline V gene sequence: CDR1 SQVTM, CDR2 ANQGSEA. This CDR3 spans 14 amino acids. The ends lost 6 bases at V and 3 bases at J; junction bases unmatched: 7. The DNA of the CDR3 is TGCAGCGTCCCGGCCGGGACAGGGGACTATGGCTACACCTTC. Amino acids: CSVPAGTGDYGYTF.

The rearrangement uses TRBV6-1 and TRBJ2-3, with D perhaps assigned TRBD1 or TRBD2 (5 bases each). Trimming cost V 0 bases and J 1 base, with 11 bases left between them. This CDR3 has 16 residues. In germline, CDR1 is MNHNS, CDR2 SASEGT. CDR3 in DNA: TGTGCCAGCAGTGAAGCTTGGGACCGACGCACAGATACGCAGTATTTT. Its translation: CASSEAWDRRTDTQYF.

CDR3 bases: TGTGCCAGCCACTCGGTAGGGGACAGCAATCAGCCCCAGCATTTT. This encodes CASHSVGDSNQPQHF. The genes are TRBV2 and TRBJ1-5; D is possibly TRBD1 (5 bases). The CDR3 consists of 15 residues. V was trimmed by 8 bases and J by 1 base, leaving 15 bases between them. Germline V gene lookup returns CDR1 SNHLY and CDR2 FYNNEI. Looking up the rest from reference TRBV2 and TRBJ1-5 gives the full variable domain: EPEVTQTPSHQVTQMGQEVILRCVPISNHLYFYWYRQILGQKVEFLVSFYNNEISEKSEIFDDQFSVERPDGSNFTLKIRSTKLEDSAMYFCASHSVGDSNQPQHFGDGTRLSIL.

The chain has TRBV11-3 and TRBJ1-1; D might be TRBD1 (5 bases). Germline V lookup: CDR1 SGHNT, CDR2 YENEEA. V dropped 5 bases and J dropped 7 bases, with 11 bases sitting between them. CDR3 length: 12 residues. Written as DNA, the CDR3 is TGTGCCAGCAGCCAAGGGAGGGGTGAAGCTTTCTTT. Its translation is CASSQGRGEAFF.

This clone has a single count. The V gene is TRBV4-1, the J gene TRBJ2-5; 8 bases map to TRBD2. This CDR3 spans 15 amino acids. In germline, CDR1 is MGHRA, CDR2 YSYEKL. V gave up 3 bases and J gave up 2 bases; unmatched junction bases: 5. CDR3 sequence reads: CASSHRLALQETQYF. Here the CDR3 DNA reads TGCGCCAGCAGCCATCGACTAGCGTTACAAGAGACCCAGTACTTC.

The J gene is TRBJ2-5, the V gene TRBV19; D gene uncertain. Germline CDR1 LNHDA, CDR2 SQIVND (reference sequence). V shed 2 bases and J shed 3 bases, with 7 bases lying between them. The CDR3 runs to 13 residues. Here the CDR3 reads CASSILMEETQYF. The CDR3 DNA is TGTGCCAGTAGTATACTTATGGAAGAGACCCAGTACTTC.

This clone was recorded only once. The gene calls are TRBV2 and TRBJ1-2; D is uncertain. The CDR3 spans 13 residues. The V gene's germline CDR1 is SNHLY and CDR2 FYNNEI. The V end was cut by 3 bases, the J end by 2 bases, with 7 bases between. CDR3 in DNA: TGTGCCAGCAGTGACAGCCTAAACTATGGCTACACCTTC. Residues: CASSDSLNYGYTF.

The chain recombines TRBV4-1 with TRBJ1-1; TRBD1 aligns across 9 bases. The V segment lost 0 bases and the J segment 3 bases; nucleotides outside the gene matches: 5. This CDR3 contains 16 residues. The germline V gene has CDR1 MGHRA and CDR2 YSYEKL. CDR3 DNA: TGCGCCAGCAGCCAAGATAGGGGACAGGGCTACACTGAAGCTTTCTTT. Protein sequence: CASSQDRGQGYTEAFF.

The chain uses TRBV27 and TRBJ1-5; TRBD1 aligns across 7 bases. V was clipped by 2 bases and J by 4 bases; unmatched bases: 11. Looked up from germline, CDR1 is MNHEY and CDR2 is SMNVEV (reference sequence). This CDR3 region has 17 residues. CDR3 DNA: TGTGCCAGCAGTTTAGGGACGTGGCAGGGGGGAAATCAGCCCCAGCATTTT. It yields the protein CASSLGTWQGGNQPQHF.

The chain is built from TRBV27 and TRBJ2-7, with D uncertain. There are 15 residues in the CDR3. V lost 1 base to trimming and J lost 2 bases, with 12 bases between them. The germline V gene has CDR1 MNHEY and CDR2 SMNVEV (reference sequence). The DNA for the CDR3 is TGTGCCAGCAGTTTATTGGGTCGGGTGGCCTACGAGCAGTACTTC. It yields the protein CASSLLGRVAYEQYF.

The DNA for the CDR3 is TGTGCCTGGAGTATCCCTCAGGGGGGCGTAAACGAGCAGTACTTC. It codes for CAWSIPQGGVNEQYF. The rearrangement joins TRBV30 to TRBJ2-7; TRBD1 is a possible D gene (7 bases). The germline V gene has CDR1 GTSNPN and CDR2 SVGIG (reference sequence). V was clipped by 2 bases and J by 5 bases, with 19 bases between them. This CDR3 has 15 amino acids.

The rearrangement links TRBV4-3 to TRBJ1-6, with unresolved D. The CDR3 is 17 residues long. Germline V lookup: CDR1 LGHNA, CDR2 YSLEER. Trimming stripped 1 base from V and 0 bases from J, with 10 bases between. The CDR3 sequence: CASSQVSEGSYNSPLHF. The CDR3 coding sequence is TGCGCCAGCAGCCAAGTCTCAGAAGGCTCCTATAATTCACCCCTCCACTTT.

The V call is TRBV6-1, the J call TRBJ2-3, with D perhaps TRBD2 (7 bases). This CDR3 comprises 16 residues. Germline CDR1 MNHNS, CDR2 SASEGT. V lost 2 bases, J lost 4 bases, and 16 bases lay in between. Here the CDR3 DNA reads TGTGCCAGCAGTGAATTTAGGGGGGGGGAGTCAGATACGCAGTATTTT. Amino acid sequence: CASSEFRGGESDTQYF.